These 19 T cell receptor beta chains were sequenced from one sample in a study of T cell repertoires in cytomegalovirus infection. One entry per CDR3 protein, called by TCRdb with MiXCR from the reads. The repertoire holds 630,000 or so distinct CDR3 sequences, with 20% to 25% as singletons. Material: CD8+ T cells from PBMCs. Source of these receptors: a human donor in good health (CMV status not recorded). Some clones in this sample may be carry-over from other donors' samples.

This clonotype has a handful of counts. The rearrangement joins TRBV15 to TRBJ2-5; weak D call: TRBD1 (6 bases). Germline V gene sequence: CDR1 LNHNV, CDR2 YYDKDF (reference sequence). Trimming left V 3 bases short and J 2 bases short, with 13 bases between. This CDR3 has 15 amino acids. The CDR3 protein is CATSSQGNPQETQYF. Written as DNA, the CDR3 is TGTGCCACCAGCAGTCAGGGGAACCCACAAGAGACCCAGTACTTC. The whole variable domain, remainder taken from reference TRBV15 and TRBJ2-5, is DAMVIQNPRYQVTQFGKPVTLSCSQTLNHNVMYWYQQKSSQAPKLLFHYYDKDFNNEADTPDNFQSRRPNTSFCFLDIRSPGLGDTAMYLCATSSQGNPQETQYFGPGTRLLVL.

The genes are TRBV28 and TRBJ2-7; possibly TRBD1 for D (6 bases). The CDR3 extends over 14 amino acids. The ends were cut back, 4 bases at V and 9 bases at J, with 19 bases in the middle. Germline CDR1 is MDHEN and CDR2 is SYDVKM. CDR3 sequence reads: CASSSPRNRVVQYV. The CDR3, as DNA: TGTGCCAGCAGTTCCCCCCGTAACAGGGTTGTGCAGTACGTC.

This clonotype was counted at least ten times. This chain joins TRBV6-2 or TRBV6-3 and TRBJ2-7, with 11 bases fitting TRBD1. Trimming removed 5 bases from V and 2 bases from J; junction bases left unmatched: 5. Germline V CDR1 and CDR2: MNHEY, SVGEGT. This CDR3 is 15 amino acids long. CDR3 amino acids: CASSKTGQGAYEQYF. The CDR3 DNA reads TGTGCCAGCAGTAAAACGGGACAGGGGGCCTACGAGCAGTACTTC.

This clonotype has just a few counts. The chain couples TRBV7-2 to TRBJ2-4, with D perhaps matching TRBD1 (5 bases). This CDR3 has 17 residues. The V end was cut by 1 base, the J end by 2 bases, with 15 bases between. Germline-derived CDR1 and CDR2 are SGHTA and FQGNSA. In DNA, the CDR3 is TGTGCCAGCAGCTTAGTAACCCCTCCAGGGACCAAAAACATTCAGTACTTC. Protein product: CASSLVTPPGTKNIQYF.

The chain uses TRBV7-9 and TRBJ2-1; D might be TRBD2 (6 bases). CDR1 and CDR2 (germline): SEHNR, FQNEAQ (reference sequence). The CDR3 runs to 15 residues. V was shortened by 1 base and J by 4 bases, with 11 bases between the two germline ends. This CDR3 reads CASSLGGTQYNEQFF. The CDR3 DNA reads TGTGCCAGCAGCTTAGGAGGGACTCAGTACAATGAGCAGTTCTTC. The full variable domain, completed using reference TRBV7-9 and TRBJ2-1, is DTGVSQNPRHKITKRGQNVTFRCDPISEHNRLYWYRQTLGQGPEFLTYFQNEAQLEKSRLLSDRFSAERPKGSFSTLEIQRTEQGDSAMYLCASSLGGTQYNEQFFGPGTRLTVL.

The chain carries TRBV12-3 or TRBV12-4 and TRBJ2-5; no clear D gene. This CDR3 region has 14 residues. V lost 7 bases to trimming and J lost 0 bases, with 12 bases between them. The CDR3 loop is CASNPPGNQETQYF. The CDR3 DNA is TGTGCCAGCAACCCACCGGGCAACCAAGAGACCCAGTACTTC.

This clonotype appeared a few times. The genes are TRBV6-5 and TRBJ2-2; D is unresolved. From germline, CDR1 is MNHEY and CDR2 SVGAGI. Between the trimmed V and J ends, which lost 3 bases and 0 bases, there was a span of 11 bases. The CDR3 contains 16 residues. The CDR3 bases are TGTGCCAGCAGTTATAAAACGGTTTCGAACACCGGGGAGCTGTTTTTT. This encodes CASSYKTVSNTGELFF.

The gene calls are TRBV19 and TRBJ2-2; D ambiguous. The CDR3 sequence is 17 residues long. Deletions cut 0 bases from V and 0 bases from J, with 11 bases between. Germline V lookup: CDR1 LNHDA, CDR2 SQIVND (reference sequence). CDR3 sequence (DNA): TGTGCCAGTAGTATAGATGTCAGGACCGCGAACACCGGGGAGCTGTTTTTT. It codes for CASSIDVRTANTGELFF.

This clonotype came up a few times. The CDR3 loop reads CASSYLRAGNSPLHF. CDR3 bases: TGTGCCAGCAGTTACCTGAGGGCAGGGAATTCACCCCTCCACTTT. This chain links TRBV6-2 or TRBV6-3 with TRBJ1-6; maybe TRBD1 (5 bases). The CDR3 sequence is 15 residues long. The V gene lost 2 bases and the J gene lost 7 bases, with 12 bases spanning the gap. The germline V gene has CDR1 MNHEY and CDR2 SVGEGT.

This clonotype appeared many times. CDR3 bases: TGTGCCAGCAGCTTTAACACGGGCTATGGCTACACCTTC. It encodes CASSFNTGYGYTF. The chain uses TRBV7-2 and TRBJ1-2; D is unclear. Looked up from germline, CDR1 is SGHTA and CDR2 is FQGNSA. V gave up 3 bases and J gave up 4 bases, with 9 bases separating them. The CDR3 extends over 13 amino acids.

This clonotype was recorded a few times. The CDR3 spells CASSMEWGREETQYF. The CDR3 DNA follows: TGTGCCAGTAGTATGGAATGGGGGCGCGAAGAGACCCAGTACTTC. V is TRBV19 and J is TRBJ2-5, with D tentatively TRBD1 (6 bases). The CDR3 sequence is 15 residues long. The V gene's germline CDR1 is LNHDA and CDR2 SQIVND (reference sequence). V was clipped by 3 bases and J by 3 bases, with 14 bases between them.

This clonotype was picked up many times. The chain joins TRBV7-9 to TRBJ2-2; TRBD1 or TRBD2 may be the D gene (6 bases each). The CDR3 is 15 residues long. V was clipped by 0 bases and J by 4 bases, with 9 bases between them. The germline CDR1 and CDR2 sequences are SEHNR and FQNEAQ (reference sequence). CDR3 sequence (DNA): TGTGCCAGCAGCTTAGCGGGGGGCTCCACCGGGGAGCTGTTTTTT. Its protein is CASSLAGGSTGELFF.

The chain carries TRBV28 and TRBJ1-1; 11 bases map to TRBD1. This CDR3 is built from 17 residues. Germline CDR1 reads MDHEN; CDR2 reads SYDVKM. J lost 7 bases, V lost 5 bases, and 15 bases had no gene match. The CDR3 spells CASSPIGQGAREDEAFF. DNA of the CDR3: TGTGCCAGCAGTCCGATTGGACAGGGGGCAAGGGAGGATGAAGCTTTCTTT.

V and J are TRBV7-9 and TRBJ2-7; D gene unclear. This CDR3 is 12 amino acids long. Germline V gene lookup returns CDR1 SEHNR and CDR2 FQNEAQ (reference sequence). CDR3 in amino acids: CASSSVPYDQYV. In DNA, the CDR3 is TGTGCCAGCAGCTCAGTCCCCTACGATCAGTACGTC.

In the case of this clonotype: Lacking the conserved final phenylalanine or tryptophan, this CDR3 likely reflects a read error. The DNA is omitted, as the CDR3 cannot be located on it reliably, and the CDR3 follows TCRdb's listing. This chain joins TRBV23-1 and TRBJ2-7. TRBV23-1 is identified as an open reading frame with a role that is uncertain. Inclusive of both ends, the CDR3 amounts to 11 amino acids. The CDR3 spells CASSQGPHKYC.

This clonotype has a count of ten or more. The genes are TRBV7-9 and TRBJ2-7; D may match TRBD1 or TRBD2 (5 bases each). V was trimmed by 7 bases and J by 6 bases, leaving 10 bases between them. The CDR3 sequence is 11 residues long. CDR1 is SEHNR and CDR2 is FQNEAQ in the germline V gene (reference sequence). The CDR3 sequence: CASMRGREQYF. DNA for the CDR3: TGTGCCAGCATGAGGGGCCGCGAGCAGTACTTC.

This clonotype was recorded many times. The V and J genes are TRBV7-2 and TRBJ2-7; D may be TRBD2 (7 bases). The length of the CDR3 is 15 residues. V was shortened by 5 bases and J by 5 bases, with 19 bases between the two germline ends. Germline V gives CDR1 SGHTA, CDR2 FQGNSA. The CDR3 DNA follows: TGTGCCAGCAGCGCAGGGCTGGGGGGGGGCGACGAGCAGTACTTC. Its protein product is CASSAGLGGGDEQYF.

CDR3 region: CASSLMQVNQPQHF. In DNA form, the CDR3 reads TGTGCCAGCAGTTTAATGCAGGTTAATCAGCCCCAGCATTTT. The chain carries TRBV28 and TRBJ1-5; D ambiguous. V lost 2 bases, J lost 4 bases, and 9 bases lay in between. Germline CDR1 MDHEN, CDR2 SYDVKM. The CDR3 consists of 14 residues.

This clonotype was observed at least ten times. The chain is built from TRBV14 and TRBJ1-1, with D possibly being TRBD1 (6 bases). The CDR3 has 13 residues. Germline loops: CDR1 SGHDN, CDR2 FVKESK. Between the trimmed V and J ends, which lost 1 base and 8 bases, there was a span of 11 bases. The CDR3 coding sequence is TGTGCCAGCAGCCAAGGTGTCGACAGGGAAGCTTTCTTT. Translated, it gives CASSQGVDREAFF.